This TCR beta chain was documented in a study of blood T cell repertoires in COVID-19. Background on the study: There were acute and convalescent COVID-19 samples, and they came from the United States, Italy and Spain. The cDNA or gDNA used as material had been derived from T cells, B-cell-depleted T cells, or PBMCs.

The CDR3 contains 16 residues. The V gene lost 5 bases and the J gene lost 5 bases, with 22 bases spanning the gap. The germline V gene has CDR1 SGHTA and CDR2 FQGNSA. The authors' processing: It was from reference gene primer amplification that nucleated cell counts were estimated. Measured with immunoSEQ multiplex PCR; TCRdb has only the in-frame clones, and not every one. V and J calls and clone size are as listed in that table; D and trimming were resolved from the DNA. The table shows tens of thousands of clones, with more than 85% occurring only once. The sequenced material came from peripheral blood. This TCR was recovered from a human donor with active COVID-19. The donor label of this sample is uncertain. The chain links TRBV7-2 to TRBJ2-7; a possible D gene is TRBD1 (5 bases). CDR3 sequence reads: CASSPPGGRVRDEQYF. For the CDR3, the DNA is TGTGCCAGCAGCCCCCCAGGCGGCAGGGTAAGGGACGAGCAGTACTTC.